These 6 T cell receptor beta chains were sequenced from one sample in a study of monozygotic twins with inflammatory bowel disease. Using the 5' RACE reads, TCRdb records one entry per CDR3 protein without DNA. In all, the sample yields approximately 400,000 distinct CDR3 sequences. The sequenced material came from blood. These receptors came from a human donor with ulcerative colitis or Crohn's disease, or a healthy co-twin of an affected twin (not recorded which).

J is TRBJ2-2 and V is TRBV4-1; lacking DNA, the TRBD2 call made by TCRdb goes unchecked. The CDR3 sequence is 15 residues long. The V gene's germline CDR1 is MGHRA and CDR2 YSYEKL. The CDR3 reads CATGHGDRSTGELFF.

V and J are TRBV6-5 and TRBJ2-2; TCRdb selects TRBD2, and the lack of DNA leaves this call unchecked. The CDR3 extends over 16 amino acids. In germline, CDR1 is MNHEY, CDR2 SVGAGI. CDR3 region: CASSSLGGKNTGELFF.

This sequence joins TRBV29-1 and TRBJ2-5. Germline-derived CDR1 and CDR2 are SQVTM and ANQGSEA. The length of the CDR3 is 13 residues. The CDR3 region is CSVEGTVGETQYF.

This chain connects TRBV27 to TRBJ2-1; TCRdb names TRBD1, which stays unverified in the absence of DNA. Per the germline V gene, CDR1 is MNHEY and CDR2 is SMNVEV (reference sequence). This CDR3 is 16 amino acids long. Here the CDR3 reads CASSSPGSGGNNEQFF.

This chain uses TRBV5-1 with TRBJ1-1. Germline V gene lookup returns CDR1 SGHRS and CDR2 YFSETQ. The length of the CDR3 is 14 residues. CDR3: CASSLNWEDTEAFF.

The chain joins TRBV7-2 to TRBJ2-1; no DNA is available, so the TRBD2 call from TCRdb remains unchecked. CDR1 SGHTA and CDR2 FQGNSA come from the germline V gene. This CDR3 region has 15 residues. The CDR3 sequence is CASSLWGGGANEQFF.